These T cell receptor beta chains were read from a single sample in a study of T cell responses to AZD1222 COVID-19 vaccine. Generated by immunoSEQ multiplex PCR, the TCRdb table keeps only in-frame clones and is missing some. The sample gives 90,000 to 130,000 clones, less than 95% of which show up once; under 10% is in the top ten. This sample comprised peripheral blood, obtained on day 0 of AZD1222 vaccination. The source of these receptors is an adult in good health. CDR3s include the opening cysteine and the closing phenylalanine or tryptophan. A D gene is named only where the DNA matches it firmly. Clone size is given for some rows only: seen once, a few or many times, or a class if the clone is expanded.

J,V,D,size,CDR3,DNA
TRBJ1-5,TRBV30,TRBD1,NA,CAWSPDRGSNQPQHF,TGTGCCTGGAGTCCGGACAGGGGGAGTAATCAGCCCCAGCATTTT
TRBJ2-7,TRBV11-2,TRBD1,NA,CASTKDRGQYEQYF,TGTGCCAGCACCAAAGACAGGGGGCAGTACGAGCAGTACTTC
TRBJ2-7,TRBV9,TRBD1,NA,CASSRDRGRSGQYF,TGTGCCAGCAGCAGGGACAGGGGGCGGTCAGGGCAGTACTTC
TRBJ1-5,TRBV19,NA,few,CASRWDNQPQHF,TGTGCCAGTCGATGGGACAATCAGCCCCAGCATTTT
TRBJ1-1,TRBV4-1,NA,NA,CASSQDPQGSAEAFF,TGCGCCAGCAGCCAGGACCCCCAGGGTAGCGCTGAAGCTTTCTTT
TRBJ1-3,TRBV6-5,TRBD1,NA,CASKPTGPGNTIYF,TGTGCCAGCAAACCGACAGGGCCTGGAAACACCATATATTTT
TRBJ1-1,TRBV15,TRBD1,NA,CATSRWGQANTEAFF,TGTGCCACCAGCAGATGGGGACAGGCGAACACTGAAGCTTTCTTT
TRBJ2-7,TRBV2,NA,once,CASSVASREQYF,TGTGCCAGCAGTGTGGCTAGCCGCGAGCAGTACTTC
TRBJ2-7,TRBV3-1/TRBV3-2,TRBD1,NA,CASSRGGFYEQYF,TGTGCCAGCAGCCGAGGGGGCTTTTACGAGCAGTACTTC
TRBJ2-3,TRBV9,TRBD2,few,CASSVPGLAATDTQYF,TGTGCCAGCAGCGTACCGGGACTAGCGGCTACAGATACGCAGTATTTT
TRBJ2-2,TRBV6-5,NA,NA,CASRDGGTGELFF,TGTGCCAGCAGGGACGGCGGCACCGGGGAGCTGTTTTTT
TRBJ2-1,TRBV19,TRBD2,NA,CASSRLAGSSYNEQFF,TGTGCCAGTAGCCGATTAGCGGGGAGCTCCTACAATGAGCAGTTCTTC
TRBJ2-4,TRBV5-6,TRBD1,NA,CASSRDREMKNIQYF,TGTGCCAGCAGCCGGGACAGGGAAATGAAAAACATTCAGTACTTC
TRBJ1-2,TRBV3-1/TRBV3-2,NA,NA,CASSQDGRSYGYTF,TGTGCCAGCAGCCAAGATGGACGGTCCTATGGCTACACCTTC
TRBJ1-1,TRBV15,NA,NA,CATSRGRDMNTEAFF,TGTGCCACCAGCAGAGGCAGGGACATGAACACTGAAGCTTTCTTT
TRBJ2-1,TRBV5-1,TRBD1,once,CASSFAGGYFNEQFF,TGCGCCAGCAGCTTCGCAGGGGGCTACTTCAATGAGCAGTTCTTC
TRBJ1-2,TRBV10-3,NA,NA,CAISRDGPNGYTF,TGTGCCATCAGCCGGGACGGACCGAATGGCTACACCTTC
TRBJ2-7,TRBV5-1,NA,once,CASSLGYEQYF,TGCGCCAGCAGCTTGGGGTACGAGCAGTACTTC
TRBJ1-1,TRBV4-2,NA,NA,CASSQGTVTEAFF,TGTGCCAGCAGCCAAGGAACAGTCACCGAAGCTTTCTTT
TRBJ1-2,TRBV4-1,NA,NA,CASSHNRGGNYGYTF,TGCGCCAGCAGCCATAATAGGGGAGGTAACTATGGCTACACCTTC
TRBJ2-7,TRBV11-3,NA,NA,CASSPDRYEQYF,TGTGCCAGCAGCCCCGACAGATACGAGCAGTACTTC
TRBJ2-3,TRBV11-3,NA,NA,CASSPGLSTDTQYF,TGTGCCAGCAGCCCCGGACTAAGCACAGATACGCAGTATTTT
TRBJ1-1,TRBV5-1,NA,NA,CASSLLQGGEAFF,TGCGCCAGCAGCTTGTTGCAGGGAGGGGAAGCTTTCTTT
TRBJ1-4,TRBV27,NA,once,CASTPRGSNEKLFF,TGTGCCAGCACCCCCAGGGGCAGTAATGAAAAACTGTTTTTT
TRBJ1-4,TRBV9,NA,NA,CASSPETAGNEKLFF,TGTGCCAGCAGCCCCGAGACAGCCGGAAATGAAAAACTGTTTTTT
TRBJ1-1,TRBV7-2,NA,NA,CASSFSPLGGAAEAFF,TGTGCCAGCAGCTTTAGCCCCCTAGGGGGGGCCGCTGAAGCTTTCTTT
TRBJ2-7,TRBV6-5,TRBD2,NA,CASSMLAASSYEQYF,TGTGCCAGCAGTATGCTAGCGGCAAGCTCCTACGAGCAGTACTTC
TRBJ1-4,TRBV28,NA,NA,CASNPPGGGTNEKLFF,TGTGCCAGCAATCCCCCCGGGGGCGGGACTAATGAAAAACTGTTTTTT
TRBJ2-7,TRBV30,NA,NA,CAWRDIRDPPYEQYF,TGTGCCTGGAGGGATATCCGGGACCCGCCCTACGAGCAGTACTTC
TRBJ1-5,TRBV30,TRBD1,NA,CAWSSQGQPQHF,TGTGCCTGGAGTTCACAGGGGCAGCCCCAGCATTTT
TRBJ1-2,TRBV11-2,NA,NA,CASTLFGGNGYTF,TGTGCCAGCACCCTCTTTGGGGGGAATGGCTACACCTTC
TRBJ1-1,TRBV5-1,NA,NA,CASSRSNFQGAEAFF,TGCGCCAGCAGCCGTTCTAATTTCCAGGGTGCTGAAGCTTTCTTT
TRBJ2-7,TRBV9,TRBD1,NA,CASSVEDRDVYEQYF,TGTGCCAGCAGCGTAGAGGACAGGGACGTCTACGAGCAGTACTTC
TRBJ1-3,TRBV19,NA,NA,CASSPLDRSSGNTIYF,TGTGCCAGTAGCCCTCTTGACAGGAGCTCTGGAAACACCATATATTTT
TRBJ1-1,TRBV12-3/TRBV12-4,NA,NA,CASRELAPYVFF,TGTGCCAGCCGGGAGTTGGCTCCATACGTTTTCTTT
TRBJ2-1,TRBV19,NA,NA,CASSIAPSSYNEQFF,TGTGCCAGTAGTATCGCGCCTAGCTCCTACAATGAGCAGTTCTTC
TRBJ1-5,TRBV27,NA,NA,CASSRTGGNQPQHF,TGTGCCAGCAGTCGAACGGGTGGCAATCAGCCCCAGCATTTT
TRBJ2-7,TRBV19,NA,NA,CASQDRYEQYF,TGTGCCAGTCAAGACAGGTACGAGCAGTACTTC
TRBJ1-2,TRBV2,NA,NA,CASRDGNYGYTF,TGTGCCAGCCGTGACGGGAACTATGGCTACACCTTC
TRBJ1-4,TRBV5-1,TRBD1,NA,CASSIDPGQHEKLFF,TGCGCCAGCAGTATCGACCCGGGACAGCATGAAAAACTGTTTTTT
TRBJ2-2,TRBV28,NA,NA,CASSPGDTANTGELFF,TGTGCCAGCAGCCCTGGGGACACCGCGAACACCGGGGAGCTGTTTTTT
TRBJ1-1,TRBV7-9,NA,NA,CASSSPPERNTEAFF,TGTGCCAGCAGCTCTCCTCCCGAGAGGAACACTGAAGCTTTCTTT
TRBJ2-7,TRBV12-5,TRBD1,NA,CASAPGQGRYEQYF,TGTGCTAGTGCCCCGGGACAGGGGCGGTACGAGCAGTACTTC
TRBJ2-7,TRBV6-6,NA,NA,CASSSLGGQKGEQYF,TGTGCCAGCAGCTCCCTGGGGGGGCAGAAAGGGGAGCAGTACTTC
TRBJ2-2,TRBV29-1,NA,NA,CSVVRAGELFF,TGCAGCGTTGTGAGGGCCGGGGAGCTGTTTTTT
TRBJ1-1,TRBV9,NA,NA,CASSSSGGRAVTEAFF,TGTGCCAGCAGCTCAAGCGGGGGCAGGGCGGTCACTGAAGCTTTCTTT
TRBJ1-2,TRBV27,NA,NA,CASSLSGISNYGYTF,TGTGCCAGCAGTTTATCGGGAATCTCTAACTATGGCTACACCTTC
TRBJ2-1,TRBV7-2,NA,NA,CASSPGQNSNEQFF,TGTGCCAGCAGCCCGGGACAAAATTCCAATGAGCAGTTCTTC
TRBJ2-3,TRBV5-4,TRBD2,NA,CATLGGARDTQYF,TGTGCCACACTCGGGGGGGCGCGAGATACGCAGTATTTT
TRBJ1-1,TRBV6-5,NA,NA,CASRGNTEAFF,TGTGCCAGCAGAGGGAACACTGAAGCTTTCTTT
TRBJ1-2,TRBV2,NA,NA,CATALRGRDYGYTF,TGTGCCACCGCCTTAAGAGGCAGGGACTATGGCTACACCTTC
TRBJ1-1,TRBV11-2,NA,NA,CASSLTGRTEAFF,TGTGCCAGCAGCTTAACTGGACGGACTGAAGCTTTCTTT
TRBJ1-1,TRBV3-1/TRBV3-2,NA,NA,CASSQDGQSNTEAFF,TGTGCCAGCAGCCAAGACGGACAGTCCAACACTGAAGCTTTCTTT
TRBJ1-5,TRBV12-3/TRBV12-4,NA,NA,CASSPTVQPQHF,TGTGCCAGCAGCCCTACAGTGCAGCCCCAGCATTTT
TRBJ2-5,TRBV19,TRBD1,NA,CASSIARGEGQRTQYF,TGTGCCAGTAGTATAGCTCGTGGAGAGGGACAGAGGACCCAGTACTTC
TRBJ2-7,TRBV4-1,NA,NA,CASSHRPGTYEQYF,TGCGCCAGCAGCCACCGACCGGGAACCTACGAGCAGTACTTC
TRBJ1-4,TRBV19,NA,NA,CASSIWGEKLFF,TGTGCCAGTAGTATATGGGGGGAAAAACTGTTTTTT
TRBJ2-5,TRBV27,TRBD2,NA,CASSSSGGQGETQYF,TGTGCCAGCAGTTCCAGCGGGGGCCAGGGGGAGACCCAGTACTTC
TRBJ1-2,TRBV25-1,NA,NA,CASSLGFGYTF,TGTGCCAGCAGTCTAGGTTTCGGCTACACCTTC